This record concerns one T cell receptor (beta chain) sequence. Per the authors' pipeline: Amplified reference gene primers provided the basis for estimating nucleated cell counts. Produced via immunoSEQ multiplex PCR; TCRdb's table is partial and in-frame only. V and J calls and clone size are as listed in that table; D and trimming were resolved from the DNA. Of around 52,000 clones listed, almost 85% are singletons. These data are taken from a study of blood T cell repertoires in COVID-19. The ends were cut back, 3 bases at V and 10 bases at J, with 18 bases in the middle. CDR1 and CDR2 (germline): DFQATT, SNEGSKA (reference sequence). The CDR3 extends over 13 amino acids.

Sequencing was performed on peripheral blood. The sequence came from a woman older than 75 with acute or convalescent COVID-19. The chain couples TRBV20-1 to TRBJ1-2; D possibly corresponds to TRBD1 (5 bases). CDR3 region: CSASSLTGVTYTF. The CDR3 bases are TGCAGTGCTAGTAGCCTAACGGGGGTGACCTACACCTTC.